This T cell receptor (beta chain) stems from a study of CD8 T cells in ankylosing spondylitis. Study-wide points: CD8+ by phenotype, disease-linked clones were relatively rare in peripheral blood. A TCR beta motif of fewer than ten highly homologous variants seemed to mark ankylosing spondylitis blood.

The CDR3 loop spans 16 amino acids. The V end lost 1 base, the J end lost 4 bases, and 16 bases lay between the germline ends. The germline V gene has CDR1 LGHNA and CDR2 YNFKEQ. On this clonotype itself: What it binds is unknown.

Preparation of TCR beta libraries was done by quantitative 5'-RACE with molecular barcodes. MiXCR, applied by TCRdb to the 5' RACE reads, yields one record per CDR3 protein. The sample includes 300,000 to 400,000 distinct CDR3 sequences, approximately 20% of them seen just once. This chain joins TRBV4-2 and TRBJ1-2, with D tentatively TRBD1 (5 bases). The material sequenced was blood, either unsorted or a sorted T cell fraction (not recorded which). The sequence derives from a male donor with ankylosing spondylitis. This CDR3 reads CASSQARDWGFYGYTF. Here the CDR3 DNA reads TGTGCCAGCAGCCAAGCAAGGGACTGGGGATTCTATGGCTACACCTTC.